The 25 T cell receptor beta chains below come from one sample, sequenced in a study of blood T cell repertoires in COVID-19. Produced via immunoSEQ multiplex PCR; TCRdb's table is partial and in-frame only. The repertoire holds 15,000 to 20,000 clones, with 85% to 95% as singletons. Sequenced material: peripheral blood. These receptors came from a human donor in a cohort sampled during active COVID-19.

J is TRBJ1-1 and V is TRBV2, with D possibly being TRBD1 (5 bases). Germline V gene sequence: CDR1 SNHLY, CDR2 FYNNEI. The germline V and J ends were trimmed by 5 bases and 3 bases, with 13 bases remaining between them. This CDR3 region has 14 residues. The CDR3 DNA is TGTGCCAGCAGTTTGATCAGGGTAGACACTGAAGCTTTCTTT. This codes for CASSLIRVDTEAFF.

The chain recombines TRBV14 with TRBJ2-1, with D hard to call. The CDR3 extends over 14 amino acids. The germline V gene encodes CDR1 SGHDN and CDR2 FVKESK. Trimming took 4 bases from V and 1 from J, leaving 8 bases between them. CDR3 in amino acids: CASSPRGSYNEQFF. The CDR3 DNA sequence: TGTGCCAGCAGCCCACGAGGTTCCTACAATGAGCAGTTCTTC.

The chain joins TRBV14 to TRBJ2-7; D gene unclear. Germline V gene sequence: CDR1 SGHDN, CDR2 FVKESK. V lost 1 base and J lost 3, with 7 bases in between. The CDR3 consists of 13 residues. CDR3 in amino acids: CASSQVLVYEQYF. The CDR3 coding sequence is TGTGCCAGCAGCCAAGTTTTAGTCTACGAGCAGTACTTC.

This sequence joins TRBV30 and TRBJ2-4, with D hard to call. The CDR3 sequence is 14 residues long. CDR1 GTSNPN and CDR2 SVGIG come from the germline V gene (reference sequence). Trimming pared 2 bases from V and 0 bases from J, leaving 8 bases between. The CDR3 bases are TGTGCCTGGAGTACGGGTCCAGCCAAAAACATTCAGTACTTC. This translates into CAWSTGPAKNIQYF.

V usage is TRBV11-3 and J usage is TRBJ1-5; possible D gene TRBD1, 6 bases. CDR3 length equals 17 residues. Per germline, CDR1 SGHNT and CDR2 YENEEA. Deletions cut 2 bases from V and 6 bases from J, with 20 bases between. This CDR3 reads CASSLKGAAGVGQPQHF. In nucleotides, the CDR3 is TGTGCCAGCAGCTTAAAAGGAGCAGCAGGGGTAGGTCAGCCCCAGCATTTT.

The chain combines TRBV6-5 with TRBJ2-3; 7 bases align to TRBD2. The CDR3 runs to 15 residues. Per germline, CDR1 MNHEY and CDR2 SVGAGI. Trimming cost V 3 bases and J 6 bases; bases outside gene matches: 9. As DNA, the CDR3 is TGTGCCAGCAGTTATACCGGGACTAAAGGCGATACGCAGTATTTT. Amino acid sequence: CASSYTGTKGDTQYF.

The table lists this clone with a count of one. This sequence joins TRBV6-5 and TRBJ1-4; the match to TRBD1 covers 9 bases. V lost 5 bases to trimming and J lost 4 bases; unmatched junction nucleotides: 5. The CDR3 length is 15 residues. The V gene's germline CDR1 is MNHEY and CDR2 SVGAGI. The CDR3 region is CASSHRTGDNEKLFF. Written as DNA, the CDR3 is TGTGCCAGCAGTCACCGGACAGGGGATAATGAAAAACTGTTTTTT.

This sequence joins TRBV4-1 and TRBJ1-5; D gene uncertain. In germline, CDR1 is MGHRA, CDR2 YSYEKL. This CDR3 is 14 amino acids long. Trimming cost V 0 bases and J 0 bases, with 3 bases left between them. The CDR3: CASSQDLSNQPQHF. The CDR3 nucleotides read TGCGCCAGCAGCCAAGACCTTAGCAATCAGCCCCAGCATTTT.

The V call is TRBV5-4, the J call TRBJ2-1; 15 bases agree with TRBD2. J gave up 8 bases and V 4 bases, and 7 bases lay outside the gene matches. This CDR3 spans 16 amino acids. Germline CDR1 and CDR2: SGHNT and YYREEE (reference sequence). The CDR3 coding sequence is TGTGCCAGCAGCCCCTGGACTAGCGGGGGGGCCCATGAGCAGTTCTTC. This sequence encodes CASSPWTSGGAHEQFF.

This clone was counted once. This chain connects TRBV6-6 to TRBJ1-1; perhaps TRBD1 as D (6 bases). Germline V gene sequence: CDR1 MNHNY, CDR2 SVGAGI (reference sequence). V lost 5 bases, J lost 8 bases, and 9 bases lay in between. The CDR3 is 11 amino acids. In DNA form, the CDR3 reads TGTGCCAGCAGTAGACAGGCGGAAGCTTTCTTT. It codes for CASSRQAEAFF.

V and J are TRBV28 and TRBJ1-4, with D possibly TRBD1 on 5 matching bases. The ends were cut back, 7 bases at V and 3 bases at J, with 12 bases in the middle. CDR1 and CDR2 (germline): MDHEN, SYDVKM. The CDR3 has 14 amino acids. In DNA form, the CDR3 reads TGTGCCAGCAATAAGGAGGGACCTAATGAAAAACTGTTTTTT. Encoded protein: CASNKEGPNEKLFF.

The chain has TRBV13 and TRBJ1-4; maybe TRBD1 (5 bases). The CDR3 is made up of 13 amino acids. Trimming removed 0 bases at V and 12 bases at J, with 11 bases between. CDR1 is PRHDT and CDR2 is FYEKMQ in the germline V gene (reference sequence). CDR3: CASSLGRRVELFF. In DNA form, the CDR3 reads TGTGCCAGCAGCTTAGGGCGCAGGGTAGAACTGTTTTTT.

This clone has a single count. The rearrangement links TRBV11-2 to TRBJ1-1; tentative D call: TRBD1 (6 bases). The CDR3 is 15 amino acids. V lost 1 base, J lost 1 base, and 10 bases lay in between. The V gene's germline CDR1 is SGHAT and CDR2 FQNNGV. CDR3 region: CASSLGKQGNTEAFF. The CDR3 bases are TGTGCCAGCAGCTTAGGTAAACAGGGGAACACTGAAGCTTTCTTT.

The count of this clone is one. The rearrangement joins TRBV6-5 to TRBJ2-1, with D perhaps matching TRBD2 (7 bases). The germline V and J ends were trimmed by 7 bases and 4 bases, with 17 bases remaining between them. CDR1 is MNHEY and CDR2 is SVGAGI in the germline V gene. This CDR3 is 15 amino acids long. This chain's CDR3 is CASKKQGLNYNEQFF. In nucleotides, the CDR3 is TGTGCCAGCAAAAAACAGGGACTAAATTACAATGAGCAGTTCTTC.

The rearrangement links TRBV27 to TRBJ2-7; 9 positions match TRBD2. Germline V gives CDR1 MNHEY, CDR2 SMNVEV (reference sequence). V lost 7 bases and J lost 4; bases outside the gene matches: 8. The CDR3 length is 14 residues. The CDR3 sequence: CASKPGTSLYEQYF. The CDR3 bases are TGTGCCAGCAAACCAGGGACTAGCCTGTACGAGCAGTACTTC.

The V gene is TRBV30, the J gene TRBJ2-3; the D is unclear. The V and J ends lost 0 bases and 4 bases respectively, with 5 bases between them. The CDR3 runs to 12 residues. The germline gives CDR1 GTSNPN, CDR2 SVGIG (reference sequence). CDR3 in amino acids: CAWSVRPDTQYF. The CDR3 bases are TGTGCCTGGAGTGTGCGGCCAGATACGCAGTATTTT.

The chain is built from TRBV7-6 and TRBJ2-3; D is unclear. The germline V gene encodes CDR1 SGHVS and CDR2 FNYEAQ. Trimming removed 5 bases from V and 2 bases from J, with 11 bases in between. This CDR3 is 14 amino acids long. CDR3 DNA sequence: TGTGCCAGCAGCCCCGACACCGACACAGATACGCAGTATTTT. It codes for CASSPDTDTDTQYF.

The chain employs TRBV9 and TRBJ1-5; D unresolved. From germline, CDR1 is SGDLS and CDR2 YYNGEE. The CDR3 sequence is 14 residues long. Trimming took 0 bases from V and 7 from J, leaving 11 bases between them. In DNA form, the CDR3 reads TGTGCCAGCAGCGTAGCTACCTCGGGACAGCCCCAGCATTTT. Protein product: CASSVATSGQPQHF.

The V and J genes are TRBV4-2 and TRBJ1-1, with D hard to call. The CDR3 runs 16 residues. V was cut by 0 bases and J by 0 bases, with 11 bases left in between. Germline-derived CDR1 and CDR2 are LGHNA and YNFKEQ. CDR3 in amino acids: CASSQDQELLNTEAFF. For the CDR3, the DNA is TGTGCCAGCAGCCAAGATCAGGAACTTTTGAACACTGAAGCTTTCTTT.

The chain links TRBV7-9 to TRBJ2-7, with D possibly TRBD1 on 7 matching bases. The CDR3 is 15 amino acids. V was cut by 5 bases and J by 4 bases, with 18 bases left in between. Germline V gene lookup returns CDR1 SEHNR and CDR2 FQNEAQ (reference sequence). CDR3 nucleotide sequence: TGTGCCAGCAGCGCAACACCACAGGGGACTTACGAGCAGTACTTC. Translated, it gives CASSATPQGTYEQYF.

The CDR3 coding sequence is TGTGCCAGCAGCTTAGGTATAAGCGGGATGTGGAATGAGCAGTTCTTC. Amino acids: CASSLGISGMWNEQFF. The chain combines TRBV7-2 with TRBJ2-1; TRBD2 aligns across 7 bases. The trim removed 1 base at V and 7 bases at J, leaving 10 bases unmatched. The CDR3 covers 16 residues. Germline-derived CDR1 and CDR2 are SGHTA and FQGNSA.

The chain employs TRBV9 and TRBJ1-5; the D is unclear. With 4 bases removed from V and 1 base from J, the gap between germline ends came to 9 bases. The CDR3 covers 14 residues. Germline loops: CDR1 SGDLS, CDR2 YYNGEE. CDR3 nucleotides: TGTGCCAGCAGCTTTGAAGCGAGCAATCAGCCCCAGCATTTT. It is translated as CASSFEASNQPQHF.

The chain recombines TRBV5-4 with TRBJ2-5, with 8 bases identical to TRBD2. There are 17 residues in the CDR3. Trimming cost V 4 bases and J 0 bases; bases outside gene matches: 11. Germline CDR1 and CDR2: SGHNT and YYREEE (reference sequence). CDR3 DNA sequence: TGTGCCAGCAGCCGGACTGCGGCAGCGGGGGACCAAGAGACCCAGTACTTC. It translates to CASSRTAAAGDQETQYF. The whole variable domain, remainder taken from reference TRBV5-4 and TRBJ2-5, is ETGVTQSPTHLIKTRGQQVTLRCSSQSGHNTVSWYQQALGQGPQFIFQYYREEENGRGNFPPRFSGLQFPNYSSELNVNALELDDSALYLCASSRTAAAGDQETQYFGPGTRLLVL.

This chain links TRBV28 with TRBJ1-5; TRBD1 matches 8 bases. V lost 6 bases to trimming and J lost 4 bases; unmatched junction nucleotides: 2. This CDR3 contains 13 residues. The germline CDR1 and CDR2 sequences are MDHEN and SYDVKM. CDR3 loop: CASRDRVNQPQHF. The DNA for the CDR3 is TGTGCCAGCAGGGACAGGGTTAATCAGCCCCAGCATTTT.

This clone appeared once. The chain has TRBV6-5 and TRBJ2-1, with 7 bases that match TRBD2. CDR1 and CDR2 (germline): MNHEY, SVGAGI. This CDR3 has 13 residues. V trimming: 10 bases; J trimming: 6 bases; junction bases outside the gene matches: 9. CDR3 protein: CATPGGSGNEQFF. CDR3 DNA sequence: TGTGCCACCCCCGGGGGGTCAGGCAATGAGCAGTTCTTC.